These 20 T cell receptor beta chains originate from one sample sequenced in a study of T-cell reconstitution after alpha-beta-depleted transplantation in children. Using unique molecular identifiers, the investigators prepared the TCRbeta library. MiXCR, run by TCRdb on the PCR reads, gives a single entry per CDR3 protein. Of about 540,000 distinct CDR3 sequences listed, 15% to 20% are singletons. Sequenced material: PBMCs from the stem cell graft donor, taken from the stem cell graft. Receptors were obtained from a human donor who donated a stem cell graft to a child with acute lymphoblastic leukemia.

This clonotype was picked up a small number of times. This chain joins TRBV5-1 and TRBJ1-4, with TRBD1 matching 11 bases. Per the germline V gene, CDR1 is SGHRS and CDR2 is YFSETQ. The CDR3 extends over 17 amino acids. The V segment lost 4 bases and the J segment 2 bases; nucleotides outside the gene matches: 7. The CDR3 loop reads CASSPDRGLATNEKLFF. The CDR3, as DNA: TGCGCCAGCAGCCCGGACAGGGGGCTTGCGACTAATGAAAAACTGTTTTTT.

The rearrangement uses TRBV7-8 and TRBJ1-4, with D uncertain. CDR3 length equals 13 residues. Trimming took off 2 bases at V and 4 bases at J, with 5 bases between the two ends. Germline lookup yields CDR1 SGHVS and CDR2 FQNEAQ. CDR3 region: CASSLPLNEKLFF. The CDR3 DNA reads TGTGCCAGCAGCTTACCCCTTAATGAAAAACTGTTTTTT.

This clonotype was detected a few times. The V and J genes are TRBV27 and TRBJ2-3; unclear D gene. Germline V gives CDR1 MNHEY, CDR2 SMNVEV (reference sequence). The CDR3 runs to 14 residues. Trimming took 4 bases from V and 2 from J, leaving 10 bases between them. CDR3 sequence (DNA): TGTGCCAGCAGTTCAATTCCCTACACAGATACGCAGTATTTT. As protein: CASSSIPYTDTQYF.

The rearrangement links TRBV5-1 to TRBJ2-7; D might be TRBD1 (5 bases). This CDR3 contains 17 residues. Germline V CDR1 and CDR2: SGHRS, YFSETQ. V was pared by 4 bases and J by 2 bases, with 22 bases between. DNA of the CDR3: TGCGCCAGCAGCCTACTCCCGACAGACCAGATTACCTACGAGCAGTACTTC. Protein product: CASSLLPTDQITYEQYF.

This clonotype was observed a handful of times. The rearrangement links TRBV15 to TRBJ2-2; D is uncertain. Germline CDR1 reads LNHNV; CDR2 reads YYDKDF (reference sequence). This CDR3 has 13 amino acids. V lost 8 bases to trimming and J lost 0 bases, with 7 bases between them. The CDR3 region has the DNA TGTGCCACCCTGCGTGCGAACACCGGGGAGCTGTTTTTT. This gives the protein CATLRANTGELFF.

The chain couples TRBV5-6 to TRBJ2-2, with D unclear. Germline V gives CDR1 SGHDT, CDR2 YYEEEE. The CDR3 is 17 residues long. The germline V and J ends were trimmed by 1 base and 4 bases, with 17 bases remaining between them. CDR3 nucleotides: TGTGCCAGCAGCTTGTTGGGCAGCCGCAGAGTCACCGGGGAGCTGTTTTTT. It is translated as CASSLLGSRRVTGELFF. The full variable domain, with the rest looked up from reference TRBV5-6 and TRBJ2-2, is DAGVTQSPTHLIKTRGQQVTLRCSPKSGHDTVSWYQQALGQGPQFIFQYYEEEERQRGNFPDRFSGHQFPNYSSELNVNALLLGDSALYLCASSLLGSRRVTGELFFGEGSRLTVL.

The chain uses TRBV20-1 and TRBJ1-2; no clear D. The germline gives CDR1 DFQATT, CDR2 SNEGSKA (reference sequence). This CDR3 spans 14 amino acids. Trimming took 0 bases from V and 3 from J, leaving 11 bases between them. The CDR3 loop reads CSARDLALDYGYTF. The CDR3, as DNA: TGCAGTGCTAGAGATCTGGCACTGGACTATGGCTACACCTTC.

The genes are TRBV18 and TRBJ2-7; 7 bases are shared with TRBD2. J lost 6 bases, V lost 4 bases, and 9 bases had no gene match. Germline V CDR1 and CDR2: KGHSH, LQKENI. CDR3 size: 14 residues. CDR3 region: CASSQTGTTGEQYF. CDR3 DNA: TGTGCCAGCTCACAAACCGGGACTACCGGCGAGCAGTACTTC.

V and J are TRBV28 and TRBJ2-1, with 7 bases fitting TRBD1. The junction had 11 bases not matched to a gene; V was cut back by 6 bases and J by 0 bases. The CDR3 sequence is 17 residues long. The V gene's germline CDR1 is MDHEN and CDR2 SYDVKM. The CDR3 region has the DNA TGTGCCAGCAGGCCCGACAGGGTACTAATCTCCTACAATGAGCAGTTCTTC. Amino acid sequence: CASRPDRVLISYNEQFF.

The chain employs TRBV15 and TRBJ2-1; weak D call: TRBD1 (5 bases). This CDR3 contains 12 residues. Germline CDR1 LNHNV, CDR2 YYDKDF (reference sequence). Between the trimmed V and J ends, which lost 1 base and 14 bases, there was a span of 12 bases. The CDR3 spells CATSRAETEEFF. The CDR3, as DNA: TGTGCCACCAGCAGAGCCGAGACAGAAGAGTTCTTC.

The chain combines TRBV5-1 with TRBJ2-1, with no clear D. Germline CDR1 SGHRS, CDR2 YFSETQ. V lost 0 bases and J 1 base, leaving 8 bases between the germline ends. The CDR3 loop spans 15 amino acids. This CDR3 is CASSLGTQSYNEQFF. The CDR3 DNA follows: TGCGCCAGCAGCTTGGGGACCCAATCCTACAATGAGCAGTTCTTC.

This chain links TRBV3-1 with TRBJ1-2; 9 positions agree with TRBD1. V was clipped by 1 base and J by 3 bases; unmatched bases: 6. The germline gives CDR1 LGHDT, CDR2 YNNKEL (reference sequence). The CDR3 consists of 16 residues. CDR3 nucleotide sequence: TGTGCCAGCAGCCAAGTAACGGACAGGGGCTACTATGGCTACACCTTC. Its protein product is CASSQVTDRGYYGYTF.

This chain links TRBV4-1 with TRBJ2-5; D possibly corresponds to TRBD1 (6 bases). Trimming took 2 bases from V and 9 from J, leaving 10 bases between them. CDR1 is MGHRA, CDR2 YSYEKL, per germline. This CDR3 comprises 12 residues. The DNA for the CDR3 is TGCGCCAGCAGCCAAACCGGGACATCCCAGTACTTC. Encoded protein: CASSQTGTSQYF.

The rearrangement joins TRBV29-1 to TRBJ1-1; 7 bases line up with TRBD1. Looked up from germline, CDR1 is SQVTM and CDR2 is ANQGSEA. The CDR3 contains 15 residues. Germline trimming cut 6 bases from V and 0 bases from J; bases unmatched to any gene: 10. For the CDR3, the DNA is TGCAGCGTCACCCGGAGGGGGCTCTTGAACACTGAAGCTTTCTTT. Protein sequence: CSVTRRGLLNTEAFF.

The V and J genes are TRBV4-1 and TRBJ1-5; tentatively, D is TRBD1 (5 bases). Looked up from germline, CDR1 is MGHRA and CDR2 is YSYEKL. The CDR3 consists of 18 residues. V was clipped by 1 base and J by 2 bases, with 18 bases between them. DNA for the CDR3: TGCGCCAGCAGCCAAGGAAGGTTTTTGGGGCGCGGCAATCAGCCCCAGCATTTT. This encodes CASSQGRFLGRGNQPQHF.

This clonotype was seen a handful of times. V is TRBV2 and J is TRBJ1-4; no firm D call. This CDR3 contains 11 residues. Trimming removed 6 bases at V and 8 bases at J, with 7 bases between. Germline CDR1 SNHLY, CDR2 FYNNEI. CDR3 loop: CASSRPEKLFF. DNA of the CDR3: TGTGCCAGCAGCCGACCCGAAAAACTGTTTTTT.

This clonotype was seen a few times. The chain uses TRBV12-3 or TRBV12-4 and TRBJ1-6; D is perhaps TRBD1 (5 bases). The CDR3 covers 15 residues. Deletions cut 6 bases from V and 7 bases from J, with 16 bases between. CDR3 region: CASRIDRPRNSPLHF. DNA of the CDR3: TGTGCCAGCAGAATAGACAGACCGAGAAATTCACCCCTCCACTTT.

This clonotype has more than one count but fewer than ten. CDR3 DNA sequence: TGTGCCATCGGTAAAGGGACGGCGAACACTGAAGCTTTCTTT. Encoded protein: CAIGKGTANTEAFF. This chain connects TRBV10-3 to TRBJ1-1; D perhaps matches TRBD1 (5 bases). Germline CDR1 and CDR2: ENHRY and SYGVKD. V lost 8 bases and J lost 1, with 14 bases in between. The CDR3 is made up of 14 amino acids.

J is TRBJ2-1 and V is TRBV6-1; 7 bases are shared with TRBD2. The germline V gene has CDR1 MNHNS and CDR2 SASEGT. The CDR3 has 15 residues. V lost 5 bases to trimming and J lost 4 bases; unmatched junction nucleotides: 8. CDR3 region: CASSINLAAYNEQFF. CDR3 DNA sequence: TGTGCCAGCAGTATTAACCTAGCGGCATACAATGAGCAGTTCTTC.

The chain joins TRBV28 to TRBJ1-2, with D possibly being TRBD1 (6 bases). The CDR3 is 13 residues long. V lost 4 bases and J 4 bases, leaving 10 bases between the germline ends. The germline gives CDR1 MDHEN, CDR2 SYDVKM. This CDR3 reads CASSYTGSYGYTF. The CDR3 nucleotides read TGTGCCAGCAGTTACACAGGGTCCTATGGCTACACCTTC.